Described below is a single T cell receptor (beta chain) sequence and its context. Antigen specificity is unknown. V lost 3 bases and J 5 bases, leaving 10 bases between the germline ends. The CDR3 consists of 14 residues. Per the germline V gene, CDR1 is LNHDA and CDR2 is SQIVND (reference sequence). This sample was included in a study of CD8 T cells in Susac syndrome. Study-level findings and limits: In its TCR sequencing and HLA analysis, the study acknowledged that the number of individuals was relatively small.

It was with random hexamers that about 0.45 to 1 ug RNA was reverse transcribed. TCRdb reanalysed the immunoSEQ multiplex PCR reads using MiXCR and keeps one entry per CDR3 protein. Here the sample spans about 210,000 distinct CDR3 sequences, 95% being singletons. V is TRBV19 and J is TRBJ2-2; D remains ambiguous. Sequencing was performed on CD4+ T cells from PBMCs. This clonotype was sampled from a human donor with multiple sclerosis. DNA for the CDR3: TGTGCCAGTAGTATCTTCAGGAATACCGGGGAGCTGTTTTTT. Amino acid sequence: CASSIFRNTGELFF.